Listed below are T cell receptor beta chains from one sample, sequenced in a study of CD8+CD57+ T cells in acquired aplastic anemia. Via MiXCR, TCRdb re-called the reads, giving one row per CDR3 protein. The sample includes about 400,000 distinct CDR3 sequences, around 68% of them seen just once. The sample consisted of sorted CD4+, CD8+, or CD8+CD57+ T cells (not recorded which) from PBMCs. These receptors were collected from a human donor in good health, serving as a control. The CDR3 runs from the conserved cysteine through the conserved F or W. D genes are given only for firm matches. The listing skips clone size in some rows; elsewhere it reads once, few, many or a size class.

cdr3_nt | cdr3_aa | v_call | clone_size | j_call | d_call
TGCAGCGTTGAGCGGGTGTCCTATGGCTACACCTTC | CSVERVSYGYTF | TRBV29-1 | many | TRBJ1-2 | NA
TGTGCCAGCAGCCCGGGACTAACGGGGCGAACCGACAATATATATTTT | CASSPGLTGRTDNIYF | TRBV7-2 | once | TRBJ1-3 | NA
TGTGCCAGCAGCCCGACAGCGGGACACACTGAAGCTTTCTTT | CASSPTAGHTEAFF | TRBV7-3 | many | TRBJ1-1 | NA
TGTGCCAGCAGCTCGAGGGTGGGGGAGACCCAGTACTTC | CASSSRVGETQYF | TRBV9 | once | TRBJ2-5 | NA
TGTGCCAGCAGTGTAAGTCCCCCTCAGGGCACTGAAGCTTTCTTT | CASSVSPPQGTEAFF | TRBV12-3/TRBV12-4 | NA | TRBJ1-1 | NA
TGTGCCAGCAGCCGGGCAGGGGCCAACGAGCAGTACTTCTACACCTTC | CASSRAGANEQYFYTF | TRBV7-8 | once | TRBJ1-2 | NA
TGTGCCAGCAGCCAGAGGACTAGAGGCACAGATACGCAGTATTTT | CASSQRTRGTDTQYF | TRBV14 | many | TRBJ2-3 | TRBD2
TGTGCCAGCAGGGGCGGGCATGTAAACACTGAAGCTTTCTTT | CASRGGHVNTEAFF | TRBV10-2 | NA | TRBJ1-1 | NA
TGTGCCAGCAGCTTGGAAGGAGGGGGGGCCGGGGTAGACGAGCAGTACTTC | CASSLEGGGAGVDEQYF | TRBV5-5 | NA | TRBJ2-7 | NA
TGTGCCAGCAGTGAAGAAAAGGCCTGGGGCTACACCTTC | CASSEEKAWGYTF | TRBV2 | NA | TRBJ1-2 | NA
TGTGCCAGCAGCCAAGAGAGGGGGTTTTCACCCCTCCACTTT | CASSQERGFSPLHF | TRBV14 | NA | TRBJ1-6 | NA
TGTGCCAGCAGCGTTTGGGGGGGGGGCATGGGCACTGAAGCTTTCTTT | CASSVWGGGMGTEAFF | TRBV9 | NA | TRBJ1-1 | NA
TGTGCCAGCAGCTTGGCCGGAGCGAACACTGAAGCTTTC | CASSLAGANTEAF | TRBV7-6 | NA | TRBJ2-5 | NA
TGTGCCAGCAGTCACGCCACGGGGCCCAATCAGCCCCAGCATTTT | CASSHATGPNQPQHF | TRBV12-3/TRBV12-4 | many | TRBJ1-5 | NA
TGTGCCAGCAGTTACTCCGCGGAAGCGGGGGGAATCGGGGAGCTGTTTTTT | CASSYSAEAGGIGELFF | TRBV6-2/TRBV6-3 | many | TRBJ2-2 | TRBD2
TGTGCCAGCAGCCAGGGACTCCCGGGCCTACATACTCTATATTTT | CASSQGLPGLHTLYF | TRBV14 | once | TRBJ1-3 | NA
TGCGCCAGCAGCCAAGGTCGGTGGTACAATCAGCCCCAGCATTTT | CASSQGRWYNQPQHF | TRBV4-3 | many | TRBJ1-5 | NA
TGTGCCAGCAGCTCTAGCGGGGGGCACGAGCAGTACTTC | CASSSSGGHEQYF | TRBV11-2 | NA | TRBJ2-7 | TRBD2
TGCAGTGCTAGAGTGGACACAGGAGGGGGGACCCAGTACTTC | CSARVDTGGGTQYF | TRBV20-1 | NA | TRBJ2-5 | NA
TGTGCCAGCAGCGTACAAGAGACCCAGGACTTCGGGCCATTT | CASSVQETQDFGPF | TRBV7-6 | NA | TRBJ1-4 | NA
TGCAGTGCTATAGACGACGGAGGGACTGAAGCTTTCTTT | CSAIDDGGTEAFF | TRBV20-1 | once | TRBJ1-1 | NA
TGCGCCAGCAGGGCCCCCGAGGGGGACACAGATACGCAGTATTTT | CASRAPEGDTDTQYF | TRBV5-1 | NA | TRBJ2-3 | NA
TGCAGTGCTATCCGGGACAGGGGGCGCGGGCAGTTCTTC | CSAIRDRGRGQFF | TRBV20-1 | many | TRBJ2-1 | TRBD1
TGTGCCAGCAGCCGACAGGCACAGGGGGCTCCGGACGAGCAGTACTTC | CASSRQAQGAPDEQYF | TRBV7-8 | NA | TRBJ2-7 | TRBD1
TGCGCCAGCATCCGACTACGGGGACAGGGGCAGTACTTC | CASIRLRGQGQYF | TRBV5-1 | NA | TRBJ2-7 | TRBD1
TGCAGTGCTAGCCTAGCCTACAATGAGCAGTTCTTC | CSASLAYNEQFF | TRBV20-1 | many | TRBJ2-1 | NA
TGTGCCAGCAGCCCCGTTGCCCGTCACACTGAAGCTTACTTC | CASSPVARHTEAYF | TRBV9 | NA | TRBJ2-7 | NA
TGTGCCTGGAGTGTACGGGGGGGCGTCGGCTACACCTTC | CAWSVRGGVGYTF | TRBV30 | many | TRBJ1-2 | NA
TGTGCCACCAGTGACCCCCCGGGCTATGGCTACACCTTC | CATSDPPGYGYTF | TRBV24-1 | NA | TRBJ1-2 | NA
TGTGCCAGCAGCGTAGGTTCAGGGAATTCACCCCTCCACTTT | CASSVGSGNSPLHF | TRBV9 | few | TRBJ1-6 | NA
TGCAGTGCCCCGGCCGCGGGCGGCGGTGACAATGAGCAGTTCTTC | CSAPAAGGGDNEQFF | TRBV20-1 | NA | TRBJ2-1 | NA
TGTGCCAGCAACGGGGCGGGAGTAGCCTACGTCCTGTCTTTC | CASNGAGVAYVLSF | TRBV9 | NA | TRBJ2-6 | TRBD2
TGCAGCGTTGTGGTGTCAGGCCAGAACACTGAAGCTTTCTTT | CSVVVSGQNTEAFF | TRBV29-1 | many | TRBJ1-1 | NA
TGTGCCAGCAGTGAACTCGACAGGAACTATGGCTACACCTTC | CASSELDRNYGYTF | TRBV25-1 | NA | TRBJ1-2 | NA
TGTGCCAGCAGTACCGGGACCGTCTATGAAAAACTGTTTTTT | CASSTGTVYEKLFF | TRBV5-4 | NA | TRBJ1-4 | NA
TGTGCCAGCAGCTTAACGCGGCTGGGCTCTGGCGCTAACGTCCTGACTTTC | CASSLTRLGSGANVLTF | TRBV7-6 | NA | TRBJ2-6 | NA
TGTGCCAGTACCCTACATGACACTGAAGCTTTCTTT | CASTLHDTEAFF | TRBV19 | NA | TRBJ1-1 | NA
TGTGCCAGCAGCCAAGAAGTGGGCGGAGGGAGCAGTGAACCCCAGCATTTT | CASSQEVGGGSSEPQHF | TRBV19 | NA | TRBJ1-5 | NA
TGTGCCAGCAGCGATGGGCTAGCGGCGCAGTATTTT | CASSDGLAAQYF | TRBV11-1 | NA | TRBJ2-3 | TRBD2
TGCGCCAGCAGCGTGCGGGAGAGCACCGACACTGAAGCTTTCTTT | CASSVRESTDTEAFF | TRBV5-1 | NA | TRBJ1-1 | NA
TGTGCCAGCAGCATCGAACGGACCGCAACTAGCGAAAAACTGTTTTTT | CASSIERTATSEKLFF | TRBV7-2 | NA | TRBJ1-4 | NA
TGCAGCGCGCTGACAGCGCCCCTGGGAGAGAACCAGTACTTC | CSALTAPLGENQYF | TRBV29-1 | NA | TRBJ2-5 | NA
TGTGCCAGCAGCTATAAATCCCGGGGTTACGAGCAGTACTTC | CASSYKSRGYEQYF | TRBV7-2 | NA | TRBJ2-7 | NA
TGTGCCAGCAGCCCCCACCTAGGGGGACTCGGGATGAACACTGAAGCTTTCTTT | CASSPHLGGLGMNTEAFF | TRBV5-4 | NA | TRBJ1-1 | NA
TGTGCCAGCAGCTTCCTCGCGGGGGCGTGGCAGCAGCAGTTC | CASSFLAGAWQQQF | TRBV7-9 | NA | TRBJ2-7 | NA
TGTGCCAGCAGCAGCCGCGGGGGGGCGGCCGACAATGAGCAGTTCTTC | CASSSRGGAADNEQFF | TRBV7-3 | once | TRBJ2-1 | TRBD2
TGCGCCAGCAGCTGGGGGGGGACGCCGTTAAAACTGTTTTTT | CASSWGGTPLKLFF | TRBV5-1 | NA | TRBJ1-4 | NA
TGCAGTGCTGGAGAGGACGGGTCCCACGGGCAGGGCTACACCTTC | CSAGEDGSHGQGYTF | TRBV20-1 | NA | TRBJ1-2 | NA
TGTGCCAGCAGCGCAAACCCGAGGGACGGGCACTCCTACGAGCAGTACTTC | CASSANPRDGHSYEQYF | TRBV9 | NA | TRBJ2-7 | NA
TGTGCCAGCAGCATCTACGCACCAGACTCACAGGAGTCTTTCTTT | CASSIYAPDSQESFF | TRBV9 | NA | TRBJ1-1 | NA
TGTGCCAGCAGCGTAGCGCCGGGACAGGAGAGCCAAAACTTC | CASSVAPGQESQNF | TRBV9 | NA | TRBJ2-5 | TRBD1
TGTGCCAGCAGCATACCTTTGGGGGAGCTGTTTTTT | CASSIPLGELFF | TRBV12-3/TRBV12-4 | NA | TRBJ2-2 | NA
TGTGCCAGCAGCCGGTCACCAACTGGAAACACCATATATTTT | CASSRSPTGNTIYF | TRBV11-1 | NA | TRBJ1-3 | NA
TGTGTCAGCGGAGATACTAACCTAACGGAGCAGTACTTC | CVSGDTNLTEQYF | TRBV6-1 | NA | TRBJ2-7 | NA
TGTGCCATCGCCGGGATTAGCACCGGGGAGCTGTTTTTT | CAIAGISTGELFF | TRBV19 | NA | TRBJ2-2 | NA